Included here is one T cell receptor (beta chain) sequence, with context. Its specificity is not known. The entry originates in a study of cytomegalovirus exposure and HLA in healthy donors. General study results and limits: In a later analysis, CMV-associated beta chains were mostly HLA-associated, it appeared. Specific recognition of CMV antigens was confirmed in vitro for a few chains (all CMV-associated).

Primers: 60 Vbeta forward and 13 Jbeta reverse. In the authors' methods: In a later analysis, approximately 80 million unique TCR beta chains included roughly 11 million shared by two or more donors. Only in-frame clones appear in the TCRdb table, and some are missing; sequencing was by immunoSEQ multiplex PCR. V, J and clone size reflect that table, while D and trimming were determined from the DNA. The data show about 110,000 clones, around 77% seen once. CDR3 length: 15 amino acids. Germline V lookup: CDR1 SGHTA, CDR2 FQGTGA. V lost 5 bases to trimming and J lost 6 bases, with 18 bases between them. Donors counted as nominally healthy when sampled, yet unrecorded immune exposures were likely.

The source of this sequence is a man between 18 and 35 years old in good health and CMV-seronegative. Source material: PBMCs. The V call is TRBV7-3, the J call TRBJ2-3; D is unclear. This CDR3 reads CASSRTSRPGDTQYF. CDR3 nucleotide sequence: TGTGCCAGCAGCCGAACCTCGAGGCCCGGGGATACGCAGTATTTT.